This TCR beta chain is from a study of T-cell reconstitution after alpha-beta-depleted transplantation in children. The germline V and J ends were trimmed by 4 bases and 3 bases, with 4 bases remaining between them. The CDR3 has 11 amino acids. From germline, CDR1 is SGHAT and CDR2 FQNNGV. Study results and caveats: The high TCRbeta diversity at day 60 in some patients came from surviving recipient T cells and thymic progenitors. Newly made T cells mostly supplied T-cell counts and diversity one year after transplant.

Molecular barcoding with unique molecular identifiers was used for the TCRbeta library. TCRdb processed the PCR reads anew with MiXCR; each CDR3 protein has one entry. The sample yields 150,000 to 200,000 distinct CDR3 sequences, over 8.5% seen once. In this sample, this clonotype turned up many times. What it binds is not known. Sequencing was performed on PBMCs, taken before TCRalphabeta/CD19-depleted stem cell transplant. The gene calls are TRBV11-2 and TRBJ2-7; no clear D. The TCR comes from a boy between 2 and 15 years old with acute myeloid leukemia, due to receive a stem cell transplant. The CDR3 sequence: CASSSNYEQYF. CDR3 nucleotide sequence: TGTGCCAGCAGCTCAAACTACGAGCAGTACTTC.